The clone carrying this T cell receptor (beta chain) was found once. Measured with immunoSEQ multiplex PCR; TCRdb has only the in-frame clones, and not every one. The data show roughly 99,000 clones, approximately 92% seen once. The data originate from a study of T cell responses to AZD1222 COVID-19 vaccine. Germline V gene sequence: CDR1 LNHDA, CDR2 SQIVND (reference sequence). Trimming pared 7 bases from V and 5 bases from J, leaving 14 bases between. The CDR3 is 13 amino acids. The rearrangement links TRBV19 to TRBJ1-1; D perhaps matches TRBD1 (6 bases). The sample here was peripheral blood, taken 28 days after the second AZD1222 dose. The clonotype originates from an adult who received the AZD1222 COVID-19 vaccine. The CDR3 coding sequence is TGTGCCAGTACTAGGGGGGGCCGGACTGAAGCTTTCTTT. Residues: CASTRGGRTEAFF.